Each of the 15 T cell receptor beta chains below was sequenced from the same sample in a study of control samples from healthy donors and cancer patients. Assay used: immunoSEQ multiplex PCR; TCRdb lists only in-frame clones, some missing. The sample records 120,000 or so clones, roughly 86% being singletons. The specimen was blood. All receptors derive from a man in his 60s in good health.

The chain uses TRBV3-1 (or the pseudogene TRBV3-2) and TRBJ2-3; 9 bases align to TRBD2. Unmatched junction bases numbered 11, after V lost 4 bases and J lost 6 bases. The germline V gene encodes CDR1 LGHDT and CDR2 YNNKEL (reference sequence). The CDR3 runs to 16 residues. In nucleotides, the CDR3 is TGTGCCAGCAGCCTGGCAGGACTAGCGTTATCGGATACGCAGTATTTT. Residues: CASSLAGLALSDTQYF.

The chain recombines TRBV27 with TRBJ2-7; 8 positions agree with TRBD2. CDR1 and CDR2 (germline): MNHEY, SMNVEV (reference sequence). Unmatched junction bases numbered 15, after V lost 8 bases and J lost 6 bases. This CDR3 contains 15 residues. CDR3 sequence (DNA): TGTGCCAGCGCCGGGGAGCGGGGGCAGATAGGCGAGCAGTACTTC. Translation gives CASAGERGQIGEQYF.

This clone was found many times. V usage is TRBV7-8 and J usage is TRBJ1-1; D not certain. Germline lookup yields CDR1 SGHVS and CDR2 FQNEAQ. This CDR3 spans 11 amino acids. Trimming left V 5 bases short and J 5 bases short, with 6 bases between. The CDR3 spells CASSPQTEAFF. Here the CDR3 DNA reads TGTGCCAGCAGCCCCCAGACTGAAGCTTTCTTT.

The V gene is TRBV5-1, the J gene TRBJ1-2; weak D call: TRBD1 (6 bases). The V end lost 6 bases, the J end lost 4 bases, and 19 bases lay between the germline ends. CDR1 is SGHRS and CDR2 is YFSETQ in the germline V gene. CDR3 length equals 15 residues. The CDR3 DNA is TGCGCCAGCAACTTCACAGGGTTTGGCGCCTATGGCTACACCTTC. This gives the protein CASNFTGFGAYGYTF.

The table lists this clone with a count of one. The chain has TRBV10-1 and TRBJ2-2; unclear D gene. The CDR3 is 15 amino acids. Germline CDR1 is WNHNN and CDR2 is SYGVQD (reference sequence). V lost 8 bases and J lost 0, with 13 bases in between. In DNA, the CDR3 is TGCGCCAGCTCCAAAGGCCAGGCGAACACCGGGGAGCTGTTTTTT. Translated: CASSKGQANTGELFF.

This chain joins TRBV7-9 and TRBJ2-7; D possibly corresponds to TRBD1 (6 bases). Germline V gene sequence: CDR1 SEHNR, CDR2 FQNEAQ (reference sequence). The CDR3 totals 15 residues. V gave up 4 bases and J gave up 6 bases, with 19 bases separating them. The CDR3 loop is CASSSKNRDTPEQYF. The CDR3 DNA is TGTGCCAGCAGCTCCAAAAACCGGGACACCCCCGAGCAGTACTTC.

The chain uses TRBV9 and TRBJ2-3, with a possible D match to TRBD2 (7 bases). From germline, CDR1 is SGDLS and CDR2 YYNGEE. This CDR3 region has 17 residues. With 0 bases removed from V and 5 bases from J, the gap between germline ends came to 19 bases. This CDR3 is CASSVAGGGAGGDTQYF. The CDR3 coding sequence is TGTGCCAGCAGCGTAGCTGGCGGGGGCGCTGGGGGAGATACGCAGTATTTT.

The rearrangement joins TRBV7-6 to TRBJ1-6; a possible D gene is TRBD1 (5 bases). The CDR3 covers 15 residues. Germline assignment: CDR1 SGHVS and CDR2 FNYEAQ. V dropped 0 bases and J dropped 9 bases, with 12 bases sitting between them. CDR3 in DNA: TGTGCCAGCAGCTTAGCCGGGGACGGAATTTCACCCCTCCACTTT. It translates to CASSLAGDGISPLHF.

The CDR3 DNA is TGTGCCAGCAGCTCTCAGGGGGCAGCCTACGAGCAGTACTTC. This translates into CASSSQGAAYEQYF. This chain links TRBV11-2 with TRBJ2-7; TRBD1 aligns across 8 bases. J gave up 2 bases and V 4 bases, and 4 bases lay outside the gene matches. The CDR3 length is 14 residues. Germline V CDR1 and CDR2: SGHAT, FQNNGV. The entire variable domain, with the rest obtained from reference TRBV11-2 and TRBJ2-7, is as follows: EAGVAQSPRYKIIEKRQSVAFWCNPISGHATLYWYQQILGQGPKLLIQFQNNGVVDDSQLPKDRFSAERLKGVDSTLKIQPAKLEDSAVYLCASSSQGAAYEQYFGPGTRLTVT.

The sample holds a few counts of this clone. The chain links TRBV19 to TRBJ1-1; 7 bases fit TRBD1. V was pared by 5 bases and J by 1 base, with 4 bases of the junction left unmatched. CDR1 and CDR2 from the germline V gene are LNHDA and SQIVND (reference sequence). The CDR3 has 14 residues. This CDR3 is CASSVGQANTEAFF. As DNA, the CDR3 is TGTGCCAGTAGTGTCGGACAGGCGAACACTGAAGCTTTCTTT.

This chain connects TRBV5-6 to TRBJ2-5, with 9 bases identical to TRBD1. The germline CDR1 and CDR2 sequences are SGHDT and YYEEEE. The ends lost 3 bases at V and 1 base at J; junction bases unmatched: 1. The CDR3 is 14 residues long. The CDR3 sequence: CASSSTGGQETQYF. CDR3 nucleotides: TGTGCCAGCAGCTCGACAGGGGGCCAAGAGACCCAGTACTTC.

This chain joins TRBV6-2 or TRBV6-3 and TRBJ2-7; 7 nucleotides agree with TRBD2. The V gene's germline CDR1 is MNHEY and CDR2 SVGEGT. The CDR3 contains 15 residues. With V trimmed by 4 bases and J by 0 bases, 6 bases remained unmatched. The DNA for the CDR3 is TGTGCCAGCAGTTCAGGCGGCGGGGGCTCCTACGAGCAGTACTTC. It specifies CASSSGGGGSYEQYF.

The chain links TRBV19 to TRBJ2-2; possibly TRBD1 for D (6 bases). Germline lookup yields CDR1 LNHDA and CDR2 SQIVND (reference sequence). With 7 bases removed from V and 4 bases from J, the gap between germline ends came to 16 bases. This CDR3 is built from 15 residues. The CDR3 bases are TGTGCCAGTATTCCGACACAGGGCGCCACCGGGGAGCTGTTTTTT. It codes for CASIPTQGATGELFF.

The chain joins TRBV28 to TRBJ1-5, with unresolved D. V was pared by 7 bases and J by 9 bases, with 16 bases between. This CDR3 spans 13 amino acids. Germline loops: CDR1 MDHEN, CDR2 SYDVKM. The CDR3 loop reads CASNGGGFPPQHF. CDR3 DNA sequence: TGTGCCAGCAACGGTGGCGGCTTCCCGCCCCAGCATTTT. The full variable domain, in which reference TRBV28 and TRBJ1-5 provide the parts outside the CDR3, is DVKVTQSSRYLVKRTGEKVFLECVQDMDHENMFWYRQDPGLGLRLIYFSYDVKMKEKGDIPEGYSVSREKKERFSLILESASTNQTSMYLCASNGGGFPPQHFGDGTRLSIL.

The rearrangement uses TRBV27 and TRBJ1-6; the D is unclear. V shed 4 bases and J shed 0 bases, with 10 bases lying between them. The CDR3 consists of 16 residues. Germline CDR1 is MNHEY and CDR2 is SMNVEV (reference sequence). Here the CDR3 reads CASSYPRSSYNSPLHF. The CDR3 DNA is TGTGCCAGCAGTTATCCCAGGAGCTCCTATAATTCACCCCTCCACTTT.